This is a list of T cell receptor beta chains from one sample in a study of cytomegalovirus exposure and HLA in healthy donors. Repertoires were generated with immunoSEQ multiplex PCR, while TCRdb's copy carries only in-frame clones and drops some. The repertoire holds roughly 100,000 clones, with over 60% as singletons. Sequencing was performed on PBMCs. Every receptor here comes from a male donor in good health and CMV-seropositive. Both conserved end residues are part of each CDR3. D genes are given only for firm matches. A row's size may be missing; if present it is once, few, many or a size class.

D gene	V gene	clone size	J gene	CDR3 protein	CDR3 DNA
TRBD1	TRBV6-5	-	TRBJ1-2	CASSYLGQGKGDGYTF	TGTGCCAGCAGTTATCTCGGACAGGGGAAGGGGGATGGCTACACCTTC
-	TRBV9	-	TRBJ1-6	CASTPRGNNSPLHF	TGTGCCAGCACCCCAAGGGGGAATAATTCACCCCTCCACTTT
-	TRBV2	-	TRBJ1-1	CASSVGGAGTQNTGAFF	TGTGCCAGCAGTGTAGGGGGGGCTGGGACACAAAACACTGGAGCTTTCTTT
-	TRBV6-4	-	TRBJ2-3	CASSDGTSTDTQYF	TGTGCCAGCAGTGACGGGACTAGCACAGATACGCAGTATTTT
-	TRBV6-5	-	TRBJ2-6	CASARTGANVLTF	TGTGCCAGCGCGAGGACTGGGGCCAACGTCCTGACTTTC
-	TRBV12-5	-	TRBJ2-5	CASGWAGGETQYF	TGTGCTAGTGGTTGGGCAGGGGGGGAGACCCAGTACTTC
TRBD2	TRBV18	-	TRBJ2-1	CASSPPLAGGLDEQFF	TGTGCCAGCTCACCACCGCTAGCGGGGGGTCTTGATGAGCAGTTCTTC
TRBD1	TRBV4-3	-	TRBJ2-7	CASSQGAGTGYYEQYF	TGCGCCAGCAGCCAGGGTGCCGGGACAGGCTACTACGAGCAGTACTTC
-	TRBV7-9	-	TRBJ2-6	CASRHSDRVPGANVLTF	TGTGCCAGCAGACATTCGGACAGAGTCCCTGGGGCCAACGTCCTGACTTTC
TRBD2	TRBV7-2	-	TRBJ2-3	CASSRERGVRTDTQYF	TGTGCCAGCAGCCGCGAGCGGGGGGTACGCACAGATACGCAGTATTTT
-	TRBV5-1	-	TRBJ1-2	CASSSMTKEYGYTF	TGCGCCAGCAGCTCGATGACAAAAGAATATGGCTACACCTTC
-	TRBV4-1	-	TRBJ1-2	CASSQDLRRGYTF	TGCGCCAGCAGCCAAGATCTGAGGAGGGGCTACACCTTC
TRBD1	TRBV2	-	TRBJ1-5	CASTRDREVQPQHF	TGTGCCAGCACGAGGGACAGGGAGGTGCAGCCCCAGCATTTT
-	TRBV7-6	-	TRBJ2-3	CASSSLAADTQYF	TGTGCCAGCAGCTCGTTGGCAGCGGATACGCAGTATTTT
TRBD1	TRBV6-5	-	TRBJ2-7	CASRRDRNYEQYF	TGTGCCAGCAGACGGGACAGGAACTACGAGCAGTACTTC
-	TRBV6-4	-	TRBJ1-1	CASSEEQGSTEAFF	TGTGCCAGCAGTGAGGAACAGGGTAGCACTGAAGCTTTCTTT
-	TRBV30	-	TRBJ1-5	CAWSVGRAQHF	TGTGCCTGGAGTGTAGGTCGGGCCCAGCATTTT
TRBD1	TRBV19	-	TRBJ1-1	CASSLEGQGAEAFF	TGTGCCAGTAGTCTCGAGGGACAGGGAGCTGAAGCTTTCTTT
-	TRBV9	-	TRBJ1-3	CASSVGGGSGNTIYF	TGTGCCAGCAGCGTCGGGGGGGGCTCGGGAAACACCATATATTTT
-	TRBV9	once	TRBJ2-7	CASSPPRGGVYEQYF	TGTGCCAGCAGCCCTCCGAGGGGGGGCGTCTACGAGCAGTACTTC
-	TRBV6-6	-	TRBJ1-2	CASSYSGGRIWYGYTF	TGTGCCAGCAGTTACTCCGGGGGGAGAATTTGGTATGGCTACACCTTC
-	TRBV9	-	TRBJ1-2	CASSVDASEYDGYTF	TGTGCCAGCAGCGTAGACGCCAGCGAATACGATGGCTACACCTTC
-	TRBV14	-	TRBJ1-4	CASSLQGTTNEKLFF	TGTGCCAGCAGCCTTCAGGGTACAACTAATGAAAAACTGTTTTTT
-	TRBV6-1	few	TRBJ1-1	CASRAVQNTEAFF	TGTGCCAGTCGTGCTGTACAGAACACTGAAGCTTTCTTT
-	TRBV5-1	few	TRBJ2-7	CASSSTNSYEQYF	TGCGCCAGCAGCTCGACAAATTCCTACGAGCAGTACTTC
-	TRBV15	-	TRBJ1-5	CATSRAGDGQPQHF	TGTGCCACCAGCAGGGCGGGAGACGGTCAGCCCCAGCATTTT
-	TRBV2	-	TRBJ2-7	CASVSGEYEQYF	TGTGCCAGCGTTTCGGGGGAGTACGAGCAGTACTTC
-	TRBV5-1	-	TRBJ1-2	CASSWNRDTANYGYTF	TGCGCCAGCAGCTGGAACCGGGACACCGCTAACTATGGCTACACCTTC
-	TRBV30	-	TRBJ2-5	CAWSAPDGQTQYF	TGTGCCTGGAGTGCACCGGATGGGCAGACCCAGTACTTC
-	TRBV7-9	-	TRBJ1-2	CASSLVEDGYTF	TGTGCCAGCAGCTTGGTGGAGGATGGCTACACCTTC
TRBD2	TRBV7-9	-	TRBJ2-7	CASSLALSGGDYEQYF	TGTGCCAGCAGCTTAGCCCTTAGCGGGGGGGACTACGAGCAGTACTTC
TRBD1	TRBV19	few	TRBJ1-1	CASSARGLREAFF	TGTGCCAGTAGTGCCAGGGGGCTTAGGGAAGCTTTCTTT
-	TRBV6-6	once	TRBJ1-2	CASSYQGFNYGYTF	TGTGCCAGCAGTTACCAGGGATTTAACTATGGCTACACCTTC
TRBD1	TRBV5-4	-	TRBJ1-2	CASSVGQGPNYGYTF	TGTGCCAGCAGCGTCGGACAGGGCCCCAACTATGGCTACACCTTC
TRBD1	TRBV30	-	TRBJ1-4	CAWSFPGRDRVEKLFF	TGTGCCTGGAGTTTCCCCGGCCGGGACAGGGTTGAAAAACTGTTTTTT
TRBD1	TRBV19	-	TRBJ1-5	CASSSWTGVNQPQHF	TGTGCCAGTAGTTCCTGGACAGGGGTGAATCAGCCCCAGCATTTT
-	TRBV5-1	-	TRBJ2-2	CASSLNPGNTGELFF	TGCGCCAGCAGCTTGAATCCAGGGAACACCGGGGAGCTGTTTTTT
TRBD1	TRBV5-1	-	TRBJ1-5	CASSPGTGVNQPQHF	TGCGCCAGCAGCCCCGGAACAGGGGTCAATCAGCCCCAGCATTTT
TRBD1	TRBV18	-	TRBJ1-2	CASSPGTVYGYTF	TGTGCCAGCTCACCAGGGACAGTCTATGGCTACACCTTC
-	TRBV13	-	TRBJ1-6	CATAIENGNSPLHF	TGTGCCACCGCGATTGAAAACGGGAATTCACCCCTCCACTTT
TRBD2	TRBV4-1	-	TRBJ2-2	CAISQGVAGLSVTGELFF	TGCGCCATCAGCCAAGGAGTAGCGGGGCTCTCCGTCACCGGGGAGCTGTTTTTT
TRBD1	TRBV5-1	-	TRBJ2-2	CASSLGQGSTGELFF	TGCGCCAGCAGCCTTGGACAGGGGAGCACCGGGGAGCTGTTTTTT
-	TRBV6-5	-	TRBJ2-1	CASSYSRDNEQFF	TGTGCCAGCAGTTACAGCAGGGACAACGAGCAGTTCTTC
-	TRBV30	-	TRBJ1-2	CAWSPAAYGYTF	TGTGCCTGGAGTCCAGCAGCGTATGGCTACACCTTC
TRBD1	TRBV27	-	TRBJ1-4	CASSPTGGPNEKLFF	TGTGCCAGCAGTCCTACAGGGGGCCCTAATGAAAAACTGTTTTTT